This T cell receptor beta chain was sequenced in a study of human T cells and chemical hapten exposure. Study in general: The use of 2% DPC on around 2 cm by around 2 cm of upper inner arm skin constituted sensitization.

The junction had 7 bases not matched to a gene; V was cut back by 7 bases and J by 5 bases. The CDR3 contains 15 residues. Germline V gives CDR1 WNHNN, CDR2 SYGVQD (reference sequence). This clonotype was found many times. It was the library that attached unique molecular identifiers to individual cDNA molecules. From the RACE reads, TCRdb called clonotypes with MiXCR, one entry per CDR3 protein. The sample shows tens of thousands of distinct CDR3 sequences, around 10% of them seen only once. Time point reported: patch test 3, about 24 weeks after DPC sensitization. The treatment: therapeutic diphenylcyclopropenone sensitization with weekly scalp DPC. Blood draws came before every patch-test application.

The sequence was obtained from a woman aged 50 to 65 with alopecia areata. Some clones in this sample may be carry-over from other donors' samples. The sample consisted of whole blood, taken in connection with sensitization to the hapten diphenylcyclopropenone (DPC). This chain uses TRBV10-1 with TRBJ2-2, with 10 positions matching TRBD1. The CDR3 protein is CASNPGQGITGELFF. CDR3 coding DNA: TGCGCCAGCAACCCGGGACAGGGGATTACCGGGGAGCTGTTTTTT.